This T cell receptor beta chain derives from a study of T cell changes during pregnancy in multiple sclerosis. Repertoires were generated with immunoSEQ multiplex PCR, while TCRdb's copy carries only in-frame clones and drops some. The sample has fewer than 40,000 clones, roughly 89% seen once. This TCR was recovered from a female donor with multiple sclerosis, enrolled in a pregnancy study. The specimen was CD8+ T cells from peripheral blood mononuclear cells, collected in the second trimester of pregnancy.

The CDR3 DNA reads as TGTGCCAGCAGCGTAGCTCGGCACAGGGGGCTGGGCGGGGAGCTGTTTTTT. It codes for CASSVARHRGLGGELFF. The chain combines TRBV9 with TRBJ2-2; 9 bases are shared with TRBD1. Germline CDR1 and CDR2: SGDLS and YYNGEE. J lost 7 bases, V lost 0 bases, and 10 bases had no gene match. The CDR3 runs to 17 residues.